Shown below are 23 T cell receptor beta chains from a single sample sequenced in a study of blood T cell repertoires in COVID-19 (dated by TCRdb to the early 2020s). Library prep was done by the immunoSEQ multiplex PCR assay. What TCRdb holds here is the immuneACCESS table cut down to in-frame rearrangements. Part of the clones is not present; checked against another copy, under half of the missing clones reflect an unresolved V gene, and the others are unexplained. The sample includes about 150,000 clones, with approximately 88% observed a single time. The ten most abundant clones make up roughly 4.4% of the sample. Sequencing used peripheral blood. The receptor set was obtained from a human donor in a cohort sampled during active COVID-19.

This clone came up a few times. V and J are TRBV12-3 or TRBV12-4 and TRBJ1-2; 8 bases are shared with TRBD1. The CDR3 sequence is 13 residues long. V lost 5 bases, J lost 6 bases, and 5 bases stayed unmatched. In DNA form, the CDR3 reads TGTGCCAGCAGTCCAGGGGGCAGGGATGGCTACACCTTC. It yields the protein CASSPGGRDGYTF.

The rearrangement links TRBV6-5 to TRBJ2-2, with 9 bases aligning to TRBD2. CDR1 and CDR2 from the germline V gene are MNHEY and SVGAGI. V shed 6 bases and J 4 bases; nucleotides not matched to a gene: 3. The CDR3 is 14 residues long. CDR3 loop: CASRILAGTGELFF. The CDR3 DNA follows: TGTGCCAGCAGGATACTAGCGGGCACCGGGGAGCTGTTTTTT.

The chain is built from TRBV6-5 and TRBJ1-2, with TRBD1 matching 7 bases. Trimming took 6 bases from V and 5 from J; bases not matched to a gene: 9. This CDR3 region has 14 residues. CDR1 and CDR2 (germline): MNHEY, SVGAGI. CDR3 nucleotide sequence: TGTGCCAGCAGCCGGGACAGCTCCGGTTATGGCTACACCTTC. It codes for CASSRDSSGYGYTF.

A few counts support this clone. The chain carries TRBV5-1 and TRBJ1-3, with 8 nucleotides matching TRBD1. This CDR3 is 14 amino acids long. From germline, CDR1 is SGHRS and CDR2 YFSETQ. J lost 0 bases, V lost 7 bases, and 3 bases had no gene match. The CDR3 protein is CASGQGNSGNTIYF. The CDR3 nucleotides read TGCGCCAGCGGACAGGGAAACTCTGGAAACACCATATATTTT. The full variable domain, completed using reference TRBV5-1 and TRBJ1-3, is KAGVTQTPRYLIKTRGQQVTLSCSPISGHRSVSWYQQTPGQGLQFLFEYFSETQRNKGNFPGRFSGRQFSNSRSEMNVSTLELGDSALYLCASGQGNSGNTIYFGEGSWLTVV.

This clone was seen only a few times. V usage is TRBV6-1 and J usage is TRBJ2-7, with 8 bases aligning to TRBD2. This CDR3 is 15 amino acids long. The V and J ends lost 2 bases and 6 bases, in that order; junction bases with no gene match: 9. Germline V gene lookup returns CDR1 MNHNS and CDR2 SASEGT. The CDR3 sequence is CASSETGGEWVEQYV. The CDR3, as DNA: TGTGCCAGCAGTGAAACGGGGGGGGAGTGGGTCGAGCAGTACGTC.

The V and J genes are TRBV30 and TRBJ1-2; D perhaps matches TRBD1 (6 bases). CDR3 length: 15 residues. Germline-derived CDR1 and CDR2 are GTSNPN and SVGIG (reference sequence). The ends were cut back, 1 base at V and 7 bases at J, with 19 bases in the middle. The CDR3 nucleotides read TGTGCCTGGAGTGGTGGCAGGGGAAATGTTCGTGGCTACACCTTC. It specifies CAWSGGRGNVRGYTF.

The chain joins TRBV2 to TRBJ1-4; no firm D call. CDR3 length equals 15 residues. The V end lost 7 bases, the J end lost 4 bases, and 16 bases lay between the germline ends. Germline loops: CDR1 SNHLY, CDR2 FYNNEI. Here the CDR3 DNA reads TGTGCCAGCACCGTCAACCCGCGCGGTAATGAAAAACTGTTTTTT. Its protein is CASTVNPRGNEKLFF.

The rearrangement links TRBV6-1 to TRBJ1-5, with D unresolved. There are 14 residues in the CDR3. Germline CDR1 and CDR2: MNHNS and SASEGT. The V gene lost 1 base and the J gene lost 5 bases, with 9 bases spanning the gap. The CDR3 DNA is TGTGCCAGCAGTGAAGTAAAGAGGGATCAGCCCCAGCATTTT. Its translation: CASSEVKRDQPQHF.

Only a few counts were recorded for this clone. V gene TRBV5-4 combines with J gene TRBJ2-7; D not certain. CDR1 SGHNT and CDR2 YYREEE come from the germline V gene (reference sequence). This CDR3 contains 15 residues. V was pared by 4 bases and J by 3 bases, with 17 bases between. The CDR3 loop is CASSPGGERVYEQYF. In DNA, the CDR3 is TGTGCCAGCAGCCCCGGTGGCGAACGGGTCTACGAGCAGTACTTC.

V and J are TRBV30 and TRBJ1-5; 7 bases are a match to TRBD1. After removal of 2 bases from V and 4 bases from J, the junction contained 11 bases not matched to a gene. This CDR3 is 16 amino acids long. The V gene's germline CDR1 is GTSNPN and CDR2 SVGIG (reference sequence). In DNA form, the CDR3 reads TGTGCCTGGAGTCTCACCCCGACAGGGCTTAATCAGCCCCAGCATTTT. The encoded protein is CAWSLTPTGLNQPQHF.

The DNA for the CDR3 is TGTGCCAGCAGCTCTGGACAGGGCAGGCAAGAGACCCAGTACTTC. Translation gives CASSSGQGRQETQYF. The genes are TRBV7-3 and TRBJ2-5, with TRBD1 identical over 8 bases. Germline CDR1 SGHTA, CDR2 FQGTGA. J was trimmed by 2 bases and V by 4 bases; bases with no gene match: 6. The length of the CDR3 is 15 residues. Combining the CDR3 with reference TRBV7-3 and TRBJ2-5 gives the whole variable domain GAGVSQTPSNKVTEKGKYVELRCDPISGHTALYWYRQSLGQGPEFLIYFQGTGAADDSGLPNDRFFAVRPEGSVSTLKIQRTERGDSAVYLCASSSGQGRQETQYFGPGTRLLVL.

DNA for the CDR3: TGTGCCAGTACGGGTGACTATGGCTACACCTTC. This translates into CASTGDYGYTF. The chain joins TRBV19 to TRBJ1-2, with D uncertain. V lost 7 bases to trimming and J lost 3 bases, with 6 bases between them. The CDR3 totals 11 residues. The V gene's germline CDR1 is LNHDA and CDR2 SQIVND (reference sequence).

J is TRBJ1-3 and V is TRBV10-3; D not resolved. Trimming removed 8 bases at V and 4 bases at J, with 9 bases between. CDR1 and CDR2 (germline): ENHRY, SYGVKD. The CDR3 covers 12 residues. The CDR3 is CAIGSRGNTIYF. Here the CDR3 DNA reads TGTGCCATCGGGAGCAGGGGAAACACCATATATTTT.

The rearrangement links TRBV14 to TRBJ2-3; unclear D gene. The germline CDR1 and CDR2 sequences are SGHDN and FVKESK. This CDR3 is built from 18 residues. V was shortened by 0 bases and J by 1 base, with 17 bases between the two germline ends. The CDR3 DNA is TGTGCCAGCAGCCAAGATCGGAGCTATGTTGCTGGCACAGATACGCAGTATTTT. Translation gives CASSQDRSYVAGTDTQYF.

The V gene is TRBV7-8, the J gene TRBJ1-2; TRBD1 might be the D (5 bases). This CDR3 is built from 13 residues. V was trimmed by 5 bases and J by 4 bases, leaving 11 bases between them. Germline V gene data show CDR1 as SGHVS and CDR2 as FQNEAQ. The CDR3 protein is CASSPREGYGYTF. The CDR3 DNA sequence: TGTGCCAGCAGCCCCAGGGAGGGCTATGGCTACACCTTC.

This sequence joins TRBV28 and TRBJ1-6; 9 bases match TRBD1. Trimming at V came to 10 bases and at J to 7 bases, leaving 14 bases not matched to a gene. There are 16 residues in the CDR3. Germline V gene data show CDR1 as MDHEN and CDR2 as SYDVKM. CDR3: CATIRSLTGGNSPLHF. The CDR3 DNA is TGTGCCACCATCAGGTCTTTGACAGGGGGAAATTCACCCCTCCACTTT.

This chain connects TRBV6-1 to TRBJ1-1, with a possible D match to TRBD1 (6 bases). Between the trimmed V and J ends, which lost 0 bases and 1 base, there was a span of 9 bases. CDR1 and CDR2 from the germline V gene are MNHNS and SASEGT. The CDR3 is 15 amino acids. CDR3 sequence: CASSEAGGSNTEAFF. Here the CDR3 DNA reads TGTGCCAGCAGTGAAGCAGGGGGATCGAACACTGAAGCTTTCTTT.

The chain couples TRBV18 to TRBJ2-2, with D possibly matching TRBD1 (6 bases). The ends were cut back, 0 bases at V and 6 bases at J, with 11 bases in the middle. Germline V gene sequence: CDR1 KGHSH, CDR2 LQKENI. This CDR3 comprises 15 residues. The CDR3 spells CASSPPNRAPGELFF. CDR3 sequence (DNA): TGTGCCAGCTCACCACCGAACAGGGCTCCCGGGGAGCTGTTTTTT. Full variable domain (missing parts from reference TRBV18 and TRBJ2-2): NAGVMQNPRHLVRRRGQEARLRCSPMKGHSHVYWYRQLPEEGLKFMVYLQKENIIDESGMPKERFSAEFPKEGPSILRIQQVVRGDSAAYFCASSPPNRAPGELFFGEGSRLTVL.

The V gene is TRBV5-6, the J gene TRBJ1-4, with 8 bases matching TRBD1. This CDR3 has 14 amino acids. CDR1 is SGHDT and CDR2 is YYEEEE in the germline V gene. The V gene end was trimmed by 6 bases and the J gene end by 8 bases; junction bases not matched to a gene: 9. This CDR3 reads CASTLRGLWEKLFF. The CDR3 region has the DNA TGTGCCAGCACTCTCAGGGGGCTATGGGAAAAACTGTTTTTT.

CDR3 nucleotides: TGTGCCAGCAGGGCAGGGGAGGGTGAGCAGTTCTTC. This sequence encodes CASRAGEGEQFF. V gene TRBV12-3 or TRBV12-4 combines with J gene TRBJ2-1; perhaps TRBD2 as D (7 bases). This CDR3 has 12 amino acids. Trimming cost V 6 bases and J 9 bases, with 12 bases left between them.

This chain links TRBV30 with TRBJ1-1, with unresolved D. V was clipped by 2 bases and J by 1 base, with 11 bases between them. The CDR3 runs to 14 residues. The germline CDR1 and CDR2 sequences are GTSNPN and SVGIG (reference sequence). The CDR3 region has the DNA TGTGCCTGGAGTTTCGGTGCGCCGAACACTGAAGCTTTCTTT. Its protein is CAWSFGAPNTEAFF.

V gene TRBV4-1 combines with J gene TRBJ2-1, with a weak D call TRBD2 (5 bases). The V and J ends lost 0 bases and 6 bases respectively, with 12 bases between them. CDR1 MGHRA and CDR2 YSYEKL come from the germline V gene. The CDR3 runs 15 residues. DNA for the CDR3: TGCGCCAGCAGCCAAGATCGGGATCCTCGCAATGAGCAGTTCTTC. Encoded protein: CASSQDRDPRNEQFF.

The rearrangement links TRBV2 to TRBJ1-1; 8 bases are shared with TRBD1. Germline V gene lookup returns CDR1 SNHLY and CDR2 FYNNEI. CDR3 length: 14 residues. J lost 2 bases, V lost 5 bases, and 4 bases had no gene match. The CDR3 region is CASSTDRANTEAFF. The CDR3 DNA sequence: TGTGCCAGCAGTACGGACAGGGCTAACACTGAAGCTTTCTTT. The full variable domain, with the rest looked up from reference TRBV2 and TRBJ1-1, is EPEVTQTPSHQVTQMGQEVILRCVPISNHLYFYWYRQILGQKVEFLVSFYNNEISEKSEIFDDQFSVERPDGSNFTLKIRSTKLEDSAMYFCASSTDRANTEAFFGQGTRLTVV.